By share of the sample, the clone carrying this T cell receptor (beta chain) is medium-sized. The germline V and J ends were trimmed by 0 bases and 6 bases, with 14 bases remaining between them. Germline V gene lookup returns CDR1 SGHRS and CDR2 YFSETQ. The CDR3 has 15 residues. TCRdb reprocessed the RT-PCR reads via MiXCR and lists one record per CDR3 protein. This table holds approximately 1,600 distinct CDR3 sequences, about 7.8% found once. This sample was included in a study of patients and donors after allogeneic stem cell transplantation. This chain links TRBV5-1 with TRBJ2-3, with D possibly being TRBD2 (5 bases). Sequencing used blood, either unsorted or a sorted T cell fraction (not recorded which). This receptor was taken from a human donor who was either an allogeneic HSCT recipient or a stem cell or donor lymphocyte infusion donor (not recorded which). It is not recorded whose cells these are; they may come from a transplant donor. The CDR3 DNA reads TGCGCCAGCAGCTTGGGTAGCGCCAATTTTGATACGCAGTATTTT. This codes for CASSLGSANFDTQYF.